The rows below give T cell receptor beta chains drawn from one sample of a study of blood T cell repertoires in COVID-19. Some clones are missing from TCRdb's copy, which holds only in-frame ones; the method was immunoSEQ multiplex PCR. The sample has some 150,000 clones; under 90% are singletons. Source material: peripheral blood. These receptors came from a human donor in a cohort sampled during active COVID-19. Both conserved end residues are part of each CDR3. D genes are given only for firm matches. Rows may omit the clone size; those that give it use once, few, many or a size class.

TRBJ2-3 | 16 | TRBV5-1 | TRBD2 | NA | CASSTASGGARDTQYF | TGCGCCAGCAGCACCGCTAGCGGGGGGGCCAGGGATACGCAGTATTTT
TRBJ1-2 | 17 | TRBV19 | NA | NA | CASMRGSSIDNLYGYTF | TGTGCCAGTATGAGGGGGAGCTCTATCGACAATCTCTATGGCTACACCTTC
TRBJ1-2 | 14 | TRBV5-6 | NA | NA | CASSSLRDPYGYTF | TGTGCCAGCAGCTCCCTCAGGGATCCCTATGGCTACACCTTC
TRBJ1-1 | 14 | TRBV18 | NA | NA | CASSLPIERSEAFF | TGTGCCAGCTCACTACCAATTGAACGGTCTGAAGCTTTCTTT
TRBJ1-2 | 13 | TRBV7-2 | NA | NA | CASSLTQDYGYTF | TGTGCCAGCAGCCTAACCCAGGACTATGGCTACACCTTC
TRBJ2-5 | 16 | TRBV11-2 | TRBD2 | NA | CASSPTGGAASETQYF | TGTGCCAGCAGCCCTACGGGGGGGGCGGCTTCAGAGACCCAGTACTTC
TRBJ1-2 | 11 | TRBV12-3/TRBV12-4 | NA | NA | CASSGGGGNTF | TGTGCCAGCAGCGGGGGGGGTGGCAACACCTTC
TRBJ1-4 | 17 | TRBV4-2 | TRBD1 | NA | CASSQDFRETGKEKLFF | TGTGCCAGCAGCCAAGATTTCCGCGAGACAGGGAAAGAAAAACTGTTTTTT
TRBJ1-6 | 16 | TRBV2 | NA | NA | CASRRQVDSYNSPLHF | TGTGCCAGCAGGAGACAGGTAGACAGCTATAATTCACCCCTCCACTTT
TRBJ1-1 | 15 | TRBV5-6 | NA | once | CASSFADYKNTEAFF | TGTGCCAGCAGCTTTGCCGACTATAAGAACACTGAAGCTTTCTTT
TRBJ2-5 | 14 | TRBV19 | TRBD1 | NA | CASSVTGGSETQYF | TGTGCCAGTAGCGTGACAGGGGGCTCAGAGACCCAGTACTTC
TRBJ2-7 | 13 | TRBV10-3 | TRBD1 | NA | CATHRGLNDEQYF | TGTGCCACGCACAGGGGGCTAAACGACGAGCAGTACTTC
TRBJ2-3 | 14 | TRBV30 | NA | once | CAWSVPGYPDTQYF | TGTGCCTGGAGTGTACCGGGGTACCCAGATACGCAGTATTTT
TRBJ1-1 | 14 | TRBV9 | NA | NA | CASSVVAGGARAFF | TGTGCCAGCAGCGTAGTAGCGGGGGGGGCGAGGGCTTTCTTT
TRBJ2-7 | 18 | TRBV15 | NA | NA | CATSSNPLASGATYEQYF | TGTGCCACCAGCTCAAACCCTCTAGCAAGCGGCGCCACCTACGAGCAGTACTTC
TRBJ2-3 | 17 | TRBV28 | TRBD2 | NA | CASTFGASGGSADTQYF | TGTGCCAGCACCTTTGGGGCTAGCGGGGGTTCTGCAGATACGCAGTATTTT
TRBJ2-1 | 14 | TRBV28 | TRBD2 | NA | CATLGGDSYNEQFF | TGTGCCACCCTGGGGGGGGACTCCTACAATGAGCAGTTCTTC
TRBJ1-2 | 16 | TRBV7-3 | TRBD1 | once | CASSYSTGTVGYGYTF | TGTGCCAGCAGTTATTCTACCGGGACAGTCGGTTATGGCTACACCTTC
TRBJ2-1 | 12 | TRBV18 | NA | NA | CASSPLSNEQFF | TGTGCCAGCTCACCCCTTAGCAATGAGCAGTTCTTC
TRBJ1-1 | 16 | TRBV7-9 | NA | once | CASSLAAGRRETEAFF | TGTGCCAGCAGCTTAGCGGCTGGACGACGGGAAACCGAAGCTTTCTTT
TRBJ2-5 | 17 | TRBV5-4 | TRBD2 | NA | CASSLGLAGGVLETQYF | TGTGCCAGCAGCTTGGGTTTAGCGGGGGGCGTTCTGGAGACCCAGTACTTC
TRBJ2-7 | 13 | TRBV5-6 | NA | NA | CASSLSGTYEQYF | TGTGCCAGCAGCCTTTCGGGGACCTACGAGCAGTACTTC
TRBJ2-7 | 14 | TRBV4-3 | TRBD1 | NA | CASRTGMGDYEQYF | TGCGCCAGCAGGACAGGGATGGGGGACTACGAGCAGTACTTC
TRBJ2-7 | 15 | TRBV11-3 | NA | NA | CASSTRGTPNYEQYF | TGTGCCAGCAGTACGAGGGGGACACCCAACTACGAGCAGTACTTC
TRBJ1-3 | 13 | TRBV18 | NA | NA | CASSPEVRDTIYF | TGTGCCAGCTCACCGGAGGTTCGAGACACCATATATTTT
TRBJ2-3 | 16 | TRBV27 | TRBD1 | NA | CASSQRTGGIADTQYF | TGTGCCAGCAGTCAACGGACAGGGGGCATCGCAGATACGCAGTATTTT
TRBJ2-5 | 14 | TRBV5-1 | TRBD2 | NA | CASSPGGGQETQYF | TGCGCCAGCAGCCCCGGGGGGGGACAAGAGACCCAGTACTTC
TRBJ2-5 | 16 | TRBV7-3 | TRBD2 | NA | CASSSTSGGPAGTQYF | TGTGCCAGCAGCTCGACTAGCGGGGGGCCTGCCGGGACCCAGTACTTC
TRBJ1-1 | 14 | TRBV30 | NA | NA | CAWSVGGGNTEAFF | TGTGCCTGGAGTGTAGGGGGGGGGAACACTGAAGCTTTCTTT
TRBJ2-3 | 13 | TRBV6-1 | TRBD1 | NA | CASSESRGDTQYF | TGTGCCAGCAGTGAGTCCAGGGGGGATACGCAGTATTTT
TRBJ1-2 | 17 | TRBV5-6 | TRBD1 | NA | CASSALKKGQGFDGYTF | TGTGCCAGCAGCGCGCTGAAGAAGGGACAGGGTTTTGATGGCTACACCTTC
TRBJ1-1 | 14 | TRBV7-3 | NA | NA | CASSSPDRNTEAFF | TGTGCCAGCAGCTCACCAGACAGGAACACTGAAGCTTTCTTT
TRBJ2-7 | 14 | TRBV5-4 | TRBD1 | NA | CASSSDRGSNEQYF | TGTGCCAGCAGCTCGGACAGGGGGTCTAACGAGCAGTACTTC
TRBJ1-2 | 13 | TRBV10-3 | NA | NA | CAISGWGEDGYTF | TGTGCCATCAGTGGGTGGGGCGAGGACGGCTACACCTTC
TRBJ1-2 | 13 | TRBV2 | NA | NA | CASSDPQSYGYTF | TGTGCCAGCAGTGATCCACAGAGCTATGGCTACACCTTC
TRBJ1-1 | 13 | TRBV30 | NA | few | CAWSVQGNTEAFF | TGTGCCTGGAGTGTACAGGGGAACACTGAAGCTTTCTTT
TRBJ2-2 | 15 | TRBV5-6 | NA | once | CASSLIGGNTGELFF | TGTGCCAGCAGCTTGATCGGCGGGAACACCGGGGAGCTGTTTTTT
TRBJ1-2 | 16 | TRBV27 | TRBD1 | NA | CASSLGTTGNSYGYTF | TGTGCCAGCAGTTTAGGGACGACAGGGAACAGCTATGGCTACACCTTC
TRBJ1-4 | 14 | TRBV18 | TRBD1 | NA | CASSQDRGNEKLFF | TGTGCCAGCTCACAGGACAGGGGAAATGAAAAACTGTTTTTT
TRBJ2-5 | 15 | TRBV7-2 | TRBD2 | NA | CASSSLLGGSETQYF | TGTGCCAGCAGCTCCCTCCTCGGGGGGTCGGAGACCCAGTACTTC
TRBJ2-4 | 14 | TRBV19 | NA | NA | CASSIRDIGNIQYF | TGTGCCAGTAGTATACGGGACATCGGCAACATTCAGTACTTC
TRBJ1-2 | 15 | TRBV6-5 | TRBD1 | NA | CASSHRDRFDYGYTF | TGTGCCAGCAGTCACCGGGACAGGTTCGACTATGGCTACACCTTC